The present TCR beta chain was sequenced within a study of blood T cells in healthy people across ages. General study points: Lack of knowledge of donor CMV status possibly confounded expanded clonotype changes.

In this sample, this clonotype turned up a few times. Antigen unknown. The authors ran a second PCR of 7 to 11 cycles using a sample-barcoded 5' primer and a J-beta primer mix. Each cDNA molecule was tagged by a template-switch adaptor with 12 random nucleotides. All samples yielded 2.5 million or more CDR3-containing paired-end reads. A single record per CDR3 protein comes from TCRdb applying MiXCR to the 5' RACE reads. The sample contains about 590,000 distinct CDR3 sequences, about 30% of which appear only once. Germline-derived CDR1 and CDR2 are KGHSH and LQKENI. This CDR3 region has 17 residues. The V and J ends lost 1 base and 3 bases, in that order; junction bases with no gene match: 11.

V is TRBV18 and J is TRBJ2-7, with TRBD2 matching 8 bases. This receptor was taken from a woman older than 75 in good health. Sequencing used blood. The CDR3 region is CASSPLTAGAQSYEQYF. CDR3 bases: TGTGCCAGCTCACCACTAACAGCGGGGGCCCAAAGCTACGAGCAGTACTTC.